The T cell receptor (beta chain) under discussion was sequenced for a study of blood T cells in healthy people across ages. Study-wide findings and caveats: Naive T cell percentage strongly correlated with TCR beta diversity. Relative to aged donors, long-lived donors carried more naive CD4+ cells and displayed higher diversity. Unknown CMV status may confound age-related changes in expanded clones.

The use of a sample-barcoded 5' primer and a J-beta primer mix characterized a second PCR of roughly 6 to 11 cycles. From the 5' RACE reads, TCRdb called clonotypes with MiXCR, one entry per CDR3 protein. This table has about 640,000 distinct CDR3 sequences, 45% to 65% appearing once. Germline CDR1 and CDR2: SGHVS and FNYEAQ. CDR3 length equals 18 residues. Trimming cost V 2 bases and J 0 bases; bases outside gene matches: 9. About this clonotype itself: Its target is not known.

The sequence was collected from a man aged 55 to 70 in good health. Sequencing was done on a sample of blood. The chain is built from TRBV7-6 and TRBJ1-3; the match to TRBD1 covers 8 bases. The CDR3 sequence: CASSLIGYRGNSGNTIYF. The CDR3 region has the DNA TGTGCCAGCAGCTTAATAGGGTACAGGGGGAACTCTGGAAACACCATATATTTT.